A single sample gave rise to the 4 T cell receptor beta chains below, sequenced in a study of T cells in women clearing cervical HPV infection. Clones were sequenced by immunoSEQ multiplex PCR, and TCRdb holds only the in-frame ones, with some missing. The table lists roughly 49,000 clones, with 0.98% in the top ten. Sequencing used blood buffy coat. The source of these receptors is a woman between 18 and 70 years old with a cervical HPV16 infection that either progressed to CIN3+ or cleared (not recorded which).

Worth noting for this clone: The read terminates 3 residues before the CDR3 end, so the remaining end is supplied by the germline J gene. The chain recombines TRBV20-1 with TRBJ2-1; TRBD1 aligns across 9 bases. This CDR3 is built from 14 residues. Per germline, CDR1 DFQATT and CDR2 SNEGSKA (reference sequence). V was pared by 0 bases and J by 9 bases, with 6 bases of the junction left unmatched. CDR3 DNA, as far as it was read: TGCAGTGCTAGAGATATACAGGGGGCCGGTGAG. As protein: CSARDIQGAGE. The complete CDR3 sequence is CSARDIQGAGEQFF.

Points on this clone: Read data end 3 residues before the CDR3 end; the end is taken from the germline J gene. J is TRBJ1-1 and V is TRBV5-1; possible D gene TRBD1, 6 bases. V was trimmed by 4 bases and J by 7 bases, leaving 17 bases between them. Germline-derived CDR1 and CDR2 are SGHRS and YFSETQ. This CDR3 is 14 amino acids long. The CDR3 protein is CASSRLTGGDEAFF. CDR3 DNA (partial): TGCGCCAGCAGCCGCCTGACGGGGGGCGATGAA.

Points on this clone: The missing CDR3 end, 3 residues past where the read stops, is filled in from the germline J gene. V and J are TRBV10-3 and TRBJ2-7; the match to TRBD1 covers 7 bases. V gave up 0 bases and J gave up 2 bases; unmatched junction bases: 10. Germline V gene data show CDR1 as ENHRY and CDR2 as SYGVKD. The CDR3 extends over 17 amino acids. CDR3: CAISESFRQGPTYEQYF. The sequenced CDR3 bases are TGTGCCATCAGTGAGTCGTTCCGACAGGGACCCACCTACGAG.

A word on this clone: The CDR3 end is not reached by the read, which stops 3 residues before it; the germline J gene fills it in. The genes are TRBV5-1 and TRBJ2-1; D might be TRBD1 (5 bases). Trimming stripped 1 base from V and 0 bases from J, with 8 bases between. The CDR3 is made up of 15 amino acids. Germline CDR1 and CDR2: SGHRS and YFSETQ. Incomplete CDR3 DNA: TGCGCCAGCAGCTTGTGGGGCCCCTCCTACAATGAG. The encoded protein is CASSLWGPSYNE. The whole CDR3 protein is CASSLWGPSYNEQFF.